This TCR beta chain stems from a study of identifying expanded T cells in peripheral blood. The V gene lost 0 bases and the J gene lost 8 bases, with 7 bases spanning the gap. The germline gives CDR1 SQVTM, CDR2 ANQGSEA. This CDR3 comprises 11 residues. Data came from immunoSEQ multiplex PCR; TCRdb stores just in-frame clones and leaves some out. The repertoire consists of roughly 100,000 clones, with roughly 89% occurring once and the leading ten covering about a sixth. The chain recombines TRBV29-1 with TRBJ1-2, with a weak D call TRBD1 (5 bases). Sequencing was carried out using blood. This TCR came from a person aged 18 to 75 in good health. In nucleotides, the CDR3 is TGCAGCGTTGAAGAAGGGGAAGGCTACACCTTC. This sequence encodes CSVEEGEGYTF. The full variable domain, completed using reference TRBV29-1 and TRBJ1-2, is SAVISQKPSRDICQRGTSLTIQCQVDSQVTMMFWYRQQPGQSLTLIATANQGSEATYESGFVIDKFPISRPNLTFSTLTVSNMSPEDSSIYLCSVEEGEGYTFGSGTRLTVV.